The clone carrying this TCR beta chain was recorded at least ten times. Its target is not known. Some clones are missing from TCRdb's copy, which holds only in-frame ones; the method was immunoSEQ multiplex PCR. The sample shows tens of thousands of clones, none of them appearing just once. The sample belongs to a study of T cells after posttransplantation cyclophosphamide. Study-wide points: Blood and skin or GI T cell repertoires showed limited TRB overlap. Later post-transplant blood repertoires were often dominated by donor CD8+ memory clones. Recipient CMV seropositivity and CMV reactivation strongly tracked TRB clonality.

The CDR3 spans 15 residues. The V end lost 3 bases, the J end lost 1 base, and 9 bases lay between the germline ends. Germline CDR1 KGHSH, CDR2 LQKENI. This related bone marrow graft donor gave peripheral blood on the day of marrow donation. The clonotype was recovered from a man aged 45-65 years in good health, CMV-negative, and a related stem cell transplant donor. The chain employs TRBV18 and TRBJ2-2; D perhaps matches TRBD1 (5 bases). The sequencing sample was made of PBMCs. The CDR3 DNA is TGTGCCAGCTCACCTAGGACAATGAACACCGGGGAGCTGTTTTTT. As protein: CASSPRTMNTGELFF.